The 4 T cell receptor beta chains below come from one sample, sequenced in a study of blood T cells in healthy people across ages. A second PCR of 7 to 11 cycles used a sample-barcoded 5' primer and a J-beta primer mix. TCRdb reprocessed the 5' RACE reads with MiXCR, giving one entry per CDR3 protein. This table holds about 560,000 distinct CDR3 sequences, 27% found once. In addition, the sample was reused for a study of T cells of mothers and their children.

The specimen sequenced was blood. The receptors were gathered from a boy younger than 10 in good health.

Only a few counts were recorded for this clonotype. J is TRBJ2-7 and V is TRBV7-9; 8 bases line up with TRBD2. The J call may not be correct, given that the DNA end is closer to TRBJ2-1. The CDR3 has 18 amino acids. Germline values: CDR1 SEHNR, CDR2 FQNEAQ (reference sequence). The CDR3 nucleotides are TGTGCCAGCAGCTCCCTTAGGCGATCTAGCGGGCAAGACAATGAGCAGTTCTTC. Its protein product is CASSSLRRSSGQDNEQFF.

This clonotype was recorded a few times. V usage is TRBV6-5 and J usage is TRBJ2-1, with 8 bases fitting TRBD1. Per the germline V gene, CDR1 is MNHEY and CDR2 is SVGAGI. CDR3 length: 16 amino acids. The trim removed 0 bases at V and 6 bases at J, leaving 7 bases unmatched. In nucleotides, the CDR3 is TGTGCCAGCAGTTACTCATTGGGACAGGCGTTCAATGAGCAGTTCTTC. Translated, it gives CASSYSLGQAFNEQFF.

This clonotype was found a few times. Written as DNA, the CDR3 is TGTGCCAGCAGTTACTTCAGGGGGCGAGGACTGTTTTTT. Encoded protein: CASSYFRGRGLFF. This chain joins TRBV6-5 and TRBJ1-4; 8 nucleotides match TRBD1. CDR3 length: 13 residues. Germline lookup yields CDR1 MNHEY and CDR2 SVGAGI. Unmatched junction bases numbered 5, after V lost 1 base and J lost 13 bases.

In this sample, this clonotype turned up a few times. CDR3 nucleotide sequence: TGCAGCGTTGGTGGAGGCGGGCGACAGGGTGGCGGTATTTACGGTGGCTACACCTTC. Translating gives CSVGGGGRQGGGIYGGYTF. The chain uses TRBV29-1 and TRBJ1-2; 7 bases match TRBD1. Unmatched junction bases numbered 27, after V lost 4 bases and J lost 7 bases. Germline CDR1 reads SQVTM; CDR2 reads ANQGSEA. There are 19 residues in the CDR3.